There are many counts of the clone carrying this T cell receptor beta chain. Its antigen is not identified. Sequence at one end of the junction differs from germline and may be a read error. The data belong to a study of CD8 T cells in ankylosing spondylitis. Overall study results and limits: Seemingly distinctive of ankylosing spondylitis blood was a TCR beta motif formed by eight highly homologous variants.

Making use of molecular barcodes, quantitative 5'-RACE generated TCR beta libraries. A single record per CDR3 protein comes from TCRdb applying MiXCR to the 5' RACE reads. The repertoire includes fewer than 450,000 distinct CDR3 sequences, roughly a sixth of them detected once, and approximately 0.97% sits in the top ten. Germline V gene data show CDR1 as SNHLY and CDR2 as FYNNEI. This CDR3 has 15 amino acids. The sequenced sample consisted of blood, either unsorted or a sorted T cell fraction (not recorded which). The origin of this receptor is a male donor with ankylosing spondylitis. V and J are TRBV2 and TRBJ2-2; D unclear. The CDR3: CASSPKGLNTGELFF. For the CDR3, the DNA is TGTGCTAGCAGCCCCAAGGGCCTGAACACCGGGGAGCTGTTTTTT.